These T cell receptor beta chains were read from a single sample in a study of regulatory T cells in long-lasting Graves disease. TCRdb re-called the multiplex PCR reads through MiXCR, storing one row per CDR3 protein. The table has 400,000 to 550,000 distinct CDR3 sequences, more than 13% seen once. The sample was also reused in another study, on T cells in Graves' hyperthyroidism and ophthalmopathy.

Sequencing used peripheral blood mononuclear cells (PBMCs), obtained at new diagnosis, from a patient treated with antithyroid drugs. The source of these receptors is a woman younger than 45 with Graves disease. CDR3s include the opening cysteine and the closing phenylalanine or tryptophan. Each record gives: D gene, clone size, CDR3 length, J gene, V gene, CDR3 protein, CDR3 DNA. The D gene is left open where the match is weak. Where a row states a size, it is once, few, many or the class of an expanded clone; other rows omit it.

D gene: TRBD1; clone size: few; CDR3 length: 20; J gene: TRBJ2-3; V gene: TRBV6-1; CDR3 protein: CASSKIPGTGGTPLADTQYF; CDR3 DNA: TGTGCCAGCAGCAAAATCCCCGGGACAGGGGGTACCCCTCTCGCAGATACGCAGTATTTT
D gene: NA; clone size: many; CDR3 length: 18; J gene: TRBJ2-3; V gene: TRBV6-5; CDR3 protein: CASSSLTGWEGSTDTQYF; CDR3 DNA: TGTGCCAGCAGTTCCTTAACAGGGTGGGAGGGCAGCACAGATACGCAGTATTTT
D gene: NA; clone size: NA; CDR3 length: 14; J gene: TRBJ2-7; V gene: TRBV7-9; CDR3 protein: CASSPPRGNYEQYF; CDR3 DNA: TGTGCCAGCAGCCCGCCTAGAGGAAACTACGAGCAGTACTTC
D gene: NA; clone size: many; CDR3 length: 15; J gene: TRBJ2-2; V gene: TRBV28; CDR3 protein: CASSLASFGAGELFF; CDR3 DNA: TGTGCCAGCAGTTTAGCTTCGTTTGGAGCCGGGGAGCTGTTTTTT
D gene: NA; clone size: many; CDR3 length: 15; J gene: TRBJ2-1; V gene: TRBV5-1; CDR3 protein: CASSLTESSYNEQFF; CDR3 DNA: TGCGCCAGCAGCTTGACGGAGAGCTCCTACAATGAGCAGTTCTTC
D gene: NA; clone size: few; CDR3 length: 16; J gene: TRBJ2-7; V gene: TRBV4-1; CDR3 protein: CASSQAARTRAYEQYF; CDR3 DNA: TGCGCCAGCAGCCAAGCAGCCCGAACCCGGGCCTACGAGCAGTACTTC
D gene: NA; clone size: many; CDR3 length: 15; J gene: TRBJ1-5; V gene: TRBV3-1; CDR3 protein: CASSQSQGGGQPQHF; CDR3 DNA: TGTGCCAGCAGCCAAAGCCAGGGTGGGGGTCAGCCCCAGCATTTT
D gene: NA; clone size: many; CDR3 length: 16; J gene: TRBJ1-4; V gene: TRBV7-9; CDR3 protein: CASSPPRQAAVGKLFF; CDR3 DNA: TGTGCCAGCAGCCCCCCCCGTCAGGCCGCAGTGGGAAAACTGTTTTTT
D gene: NA; clone size: many; CDR3 length: 15; J gene: TRBJ2-5; V gene: TRBV28; CDR3 protein: CASSLRLVVGETQYF; CDR3 DNA: TGTGCCAGCAGTTTGAGGCTAGTGGTGGGGGAGACCCAGTACTTC
D gene: NA; clone size: many; CDR3 length: 14; J gene: TRBJ1-2; V gene: TRBV5-1; CDR3 protein: CASSLNRVGYGYTF; CDR3 DNA: TGCGCCAGCAGCTTAAACAGGGTGGGCTATGGCTACACCTTC
D gene: TRBD1; clone size: few; CDR3 length: 16; J gene: TRBJ1-1; V gene: TRBV6-1; CDR3 protein: CASRHSGQVSRPEAFF; CDR3 DNA: TGTGCCAGCAGACACTCGGGACAGGTTTCGCGTCCTGAAGCTTTCTTT
D gene: NA; clone size: NA; CDR3 length: 16; J gene: TRBJ2-6; V gene: TRBV5-1; CDR3 protein: CASSLEPGAGANVLTF; CDR3 DNA: TGCGCCAGCAGCCTAGAACCAGGGGCTGGGGCCAACGTCCTGACTTTC
D gene: TRBD2; clone size: NA; CDR3 length: 16; J gene: TRBJ2-7; V gene: TRBV4-1; CDR3 protein: CASSHLKAGGLGEQYF; CDR3 DNA: TGCGCCAGCAGCCATCTTAAAGCGGGAGGGCTAGGCGAGCAGTACTTC
D gene: NA; clone size: NA; CDR3 length: 15; J gene: TRBJ2-1; V gene: TRBV10-3; CDR3 protein: CAISERGAGNNEQFF; CDR3 DNA: TGTGCCATCAGTGAAAGGGGGGCCGGTAACAATGAGCAGTTCTTC
D gene: NA; clone size: NA; CDR3 length: 15; J gene: TRBJ1-3; V gene: TRBV6-5; CDR3 protein: CASSYDPQVGNTIYF; CDR3 DNA: TGTGCCAGCAGTTACGACCCCCAGGTCGGAAACACCATATATTTT
D gene: TRBD1; clone size: many; CDR3 length: 13; J gene: TRBJ2-7; V gene: TRBV7-9; CDR3 protein: CASSLGTGREQYF; CDR3 DNA: TGTGCCAGCAGCTTAGGGACAGGGAGGGAGCAGTACTTC
D gene: TRBD2; clone size: many; CDR3 length: 16; J gene: TRBJ2-3; V gene: TRBV3-1; CDR3 protein: CASSQKGLAGADTQYF; CDR3 DNA: TGTGCCAGCAGCCAGAAGGGACTAGCGGGAGCAGATACGCAGTATTTT
D gene: TRBD2; clone size: NA; CDR3 length: 16; J gene: TRBJ2-3; V gene: TRBV10-3; CDR3 protein: CAIKTSGRKSTDTQYF; CDR3 DNA: TGTGCCATCAAGACTAGCGGGAGGAAAAGCACAGATACGCAGTATTTT
D gene: TRBD1; clone size: few; CDR3 length: 17; J gene: TRBJ2-7; V gene: TRBV27; CDR3 protein: CASSSLPGQGQAYEQYF; CDR3 DNA: TGTGCCAGCAGTTCACTCCCGGGACAGGGACAGGCCTACGAGCAGTACTTC
D gene: TRBD2; clone size: many; CDR3 length: 16; J gene: TRBJ2-2; V gene: TRBV10-3; CDR3 protein: CAITHGASGNTGELFF; CDR3 DNA: TGTGCCATCACCCATGGGGCTAGCGGGAACACCGGGGAGCTGTTTTTT
D gene: NA; clone size: many; CDR3 length: 16; J gene: TRBJ1-2; V gene: TRBV6-4; CDR3 protein: CASSWSFGSGEAGYTF; CDR3 DNA: TGTGCCAGCAGTTGGTCCTTTGGGTCTGGGGAGGCGGGCTACACCTTC
D gene: NA; clone size: many; CDR3 length: 12; J gene: TRBJ1-1; V gene: TRBV20-1; CDR3 protein: CSAGGGNTEAFF; CDR3 DNA: TGCAGTGCCGGTGGGGGGAACACTGAAGCTTTCTTT
D gene: NA; clone size: few; CDR3 length: 16; J gene: TRBJ2-2; V gene: TRBV7-9; CDR3 protein: CASSVGGLRNTGELFF; CDR3 DNA: TGTGCCAGCAGCGTAGGAGGACTAAGGAACACCGGGGAGCTGTTTTTT
D gene: TRBD2; clone size: many; CDR3 length: 16; J gene: TRBJ2-7; V gene: TRBV28; CDR3 protein: CASSLSGRGGGYEQYF; CDR3 DNA: TGTGCCAGCAGTTTATCGGGTAGGGGCGGGGGCTACGAGCAGTACTTC
D gene: NA; clone size: many; CDR3 length: 12; J gene: TRBJ2-5; V gene: TRBV20-1; CDR3 protein: CSAPDQQETQYF; CDR3 DNA: TGCAGTGCCCCAGACCAGCAAGAGACCCAGTACTTC
D gene: TRBD2; clone size: few; CDR3 length: 18; J gene: TRBJ2-1; V gene: TRBV20-1; CDR3 protein: CSARDWTSGSGSYNEQFF; CDR3 DNA: TGCAGTGCTAGAGATTGGACTAGCGGGAGTGGGTCCTACAATGAGCAGTTCTTC
D gene: NA; clone size: NA; CDR3 length: 12; J gene: TRBJ2-7; V gene: TRBV20-1; CDR3 protein: CSARGAYYEQYF; CDR3 DNA: TGCAGTGCTAGAGGGGCCTACTACGAGCAGTACTTC
D gene: TRBD2; clone size: many; CDR3 length: 15; J gene: TRBJ2-1; V gene: TRBV20-1; CDR3 protein: CSARFGTRTYNEQFF; CDR3 DNA: TGCAGTGCTAGATTCGGGACTAGAACCTACAATGAGCAGTTCTTC
D gene: NA; clone size: NA; CDR3 length: 15; J gene: TRBJ1-5; V gene: TRBV19; CDR3 protein: CASSIQLSNNQPQHF; CDR3 DNA: TGTGCCAGTAGTATCCAACTAAGTAACAATCAGCCCCAGCATTTT
D gene: TRBD2; clone size: many; CDR3 length: 15; J gene: TRBJ2-3; V gene: TRBV7-2; CDR3 protein: CASSLSGRGTDTQYF; CDR3 DNA: TGTGCCAGCAGCTTATCCGGGAGGGGGACAGATACGCAGTATTTT
D gene: TRBD2; clone size: many; CDR3 length: 16; J gene: TRBJ2-7; V gene: TRBV20-1; CDR3 protein: CSANDRLWEGGDEQYF; CDR3 DNA: TGCAGTGCTAACGACCGGTTGTGGGAGGGCGGGGACGAGCAGTACTTC
D gene: TRBD1; clone size: NA; CDR3 length: 15; J gene: TRBJ2-7; V gene: TRBV28; CDR3 protein: CASSSPTGSSYEQYF; CDR3 DNA: TGTGCCAGCAGTTCACCGACAGGGAGCTCCTACGAGCAGTACTTC
D gene: NA; clone size: many; CDR3 length: 15; J gene: TRBJ1-2; V gene: TRBV9; CDR3 protein: CASSVATTGNYGYTF; CDR3 DNA: TGTGCCAGCAGCGTAGCGACAACCGGGAACTATGGCTACACCTTC
D gene: TRBD2; clone size: NA; CDR3 length: 17; J gene: TRBJ2-3; V gene: TRBV5-4; CDR3 protein: CASSLAAGGRRTDTQYF; CDR3 DNA: TGTGCCAGCAGCTTGGCCGCGGGAGGAAGGAGGACAGATACGCAGTATTTT
D gene: NA; clone size: NA; CDR3 length: 13; J gene: TRBJ1-1; V gene: TRBV29-1; CDR3 protein: CSVESRMNTEAFF; CDR3 DNA: TGCAGCGTTGAGTCGCGCATGAACACTGAAGCTTTCTTT
D gene: TRBD1; clone size: NA; CDR3 length: 11; J gene: TRBJ2-7; V gene: TRBV29-1; CDR3 protein: CSMGQGDEQYF; CDR3 DNA: TGCAGCATGGGACAGGGGGACGAGCAGTACTTC
D gene: NA; clone size: few; CDR3 length: 17; J gene: TRBJ1-3; V gene: TRBV24-1; CDR3 protein: CATRGDKTEHSGNTIYF; CDR3 DNA: TGTGCCACCAGGGGCGACAAGACGGAACACTCTGGAAACACCATATATTTT
D gene: TRBD2; clone size: many; CDR3 length: 15; J gene: TRBJ2-1; V gene: TRBV6-2/TRBV6-3; CDR3 protein: CASREGLAGVDEQFF; CDR3 DNA: TGTGCCAGCAGGGAGGGACTAGCGGGAGTTGATGAGCAGTTCTTC
D gene: NA; clone size: many; CDR3 length: 12; J gene: TRBJ2-7; V gene: TRBV27; CDR3 protein: CASSFLGNEQYF; CDR3 DNA: TGTGCCAGCAGCTTTTTGGGGAACGAGCAGTACTTC
D gene: TRBD1; clone size: few; CDR3 length: 22; J gene: TRBJ1-1; V gene: TRBV11-3; CDR3 protein: CASSHLAWGQEMSWGIFTEAFF; CDR3 DNA: TGTGCCAGCAGCCACCTAGCCTGGGGACAGGAAATGTCTTGGGGAATCTTCACTGAAGCTTTCTTT
D gene: NA; clone size: NA; CDR3 length: 13; J gene: TRBJ1-5; V gene: TRBV6-5; CDR3 protein: CASSLGGTQPQHF; CDR3 DNA: TGTGCCAGCAGTTTGGGGGGTACTCAGCCCCAGCATTTT
D gene: NA; clone size: NA; CDR3 length: 14; J gene: TRBJ2-3; V gene: TRBV9; CDR3 protein: CASSVAGATDTQYF; CDR3 DNA: TGTGCCAGCAGCGTAGCTGGAGCCACAGATACGCAGTATTTT
D gene: TRBD1; clone size: many; CDR3 length: 16; J gene: TRBJ2-6; V gene: TRBV28; CDR3 protein: CASSLGQPSGANVLTF; CDR3 DNA: TGTGCCAGCAGTTTGGGACAGCCATCTGGGGCCAACGTCCTGACTTTC
D gene: NA; clone size: many; CDR3 length: 16; J gene: TRBJ2-5; V gene: TRBV5-1; CDR3 protein: CASSLGEGSLQETQYF; CDR3 DNA: TGCGCCAGCAGCTTGGGGGAAGGAAGCTTACAAGAGACCCAGTACTTC
D gene: TRBD1; clone size: many; CDR3 length: 15; J gene: TRBJ1-3; V gene: TRBV6-5; CDR3 protein: CASSYGQGVGNTIYF; CDR3 DNA: TGTGCCAGCAGTTACGGACAGGGTGTTGGAAACACCATATATTTT
D gene: NA; clone size: many; CDR3 length: 12; J gene: TRBJ2-3; V gene: TRBV28; CDR3 protein: CASSSMEDTQYF; CDR3 DNA: TGTGCCAGCAGTTCTATGGAAGATACGCAGTATTTT
D gene: TRBD2; clone size: many; CDR3 length: 17; J gene: TRBJ2-1; V gene: TRBV7-8; CDR3 protein: CASSWPGGSGKNNEQFF; CDR3 DNA: TGTGCCAGCAGCTGGCCCGGGGGTAGCGGGAAGAACAATGAGCAGTTCTTC
D gene: NA; clone size: few; CDR3 length: 15; J gene: TRBJ1-5; V gene: TRBV9; CDR3 protein: CASSAGGGLGQPQHF; CDR3 DNA: TGTGCCAGCAGCGCCGGCGGGGGTTTAGGGCAGCCCCAGCATTTT
D gene: NA; clone size: many; CDR3 length: 15; J gene: TRBJ2-7; V gene: TRBV24-1; CDR3 protein: CATSDSRGRTYEQYF; CDR3 DNA: TGTGCCACCAGTGACTCCCGCGGACGGACCTACGAGCAGTACTTC
D gene: NA; clone size: many; CDR3 length: 16; J gene: TRBJ2-3; V gene: TRBV18; CDR3 protein: CASSPSRPSSTDTQYF; CDR3 DNA: TGTGCCAGCTCACCAAGTCGTCCCTCTAGCACAGATACGCAGTATTTT
D gene: NA; clone size: many; CDR3 length: 13; J gene: TRBJ2-7; V gene: TRBV28; CDR3 protein: CASSESGAYEQYF; CDR3 DNA: TGTGCCAGCAGCGAATCGGGGGCCTACGAGCAGTACTTC
D gene: NA; clone size: many; CDR3 length: 19; J gene: TRBJ2-1; V gene: TRBV6-2/TRBV6-3; CDR3 protein: CASAPGPRTTRGVHNEQFF; CDR3 DNA: TGTGCCAGCGCCCCGGGCCCTAGGACGACCAGGGGGGTCCACAATGAGCAGTTCTTC
D gene: NA; clone size: many; CDR3 length: 17; J gene: TRBJ2-7; V gene: TRBV11-2; CDR3 protein: CASSLEVVAGVTYEQYF; CDR3 DNA: TGTGCCAGCAGCTTAGAGGTCGTTGCGGGTGTTACCTACGAGCAGTACTTC
D gene: NA; clone size: few; CDR3 length: 15; J gene: TRBJ2-6; V gene: TRBV2; CDR3 protein: CASSVALSGANVLTF; CDR3 DNA: TGTGCCAGCAGTGTCGCCCTCTCTGGGGCCAACGTCCTGACTTTC
D gene: NA; clone size: many; CDR3 length: 13; J gene: TRBJ2-5; V gene: TRBV18; CDR3 protein: CASSPPVQETQYF; CDR3 DNA: TGTGCCAGCTCACCACCGGTTCAAGAGACCCAGTACTTC
D gene: TRBD1; clone size: NA; CDR3 length: 15; J gene: TRBJ1-6; V gene: TRBV27; CDR3 protein: CASTPRGQRNSPLHF; CDR3 DNA: TGTGCCAGCACCCCAAGGGGACAGCGAAACTCACCCCTCCACTTT
D gene: TRBD1; clone size: many; CDR3 length: 13; J gene: TRBJ2-1; V gene: TRBV5-1; CDR3 protein: CASSPDRVNEQFF; CDR3 DNA: TGCGCCAGCAGCCCGGACAGGGTCAATGAGCAGTTCTTC